The T cell receptor (beta chain) under discussion was sequenced for a study of monozygotic twins with inflammatory bowel disease. Study-wide results and limits: No distinction between different T cell subtypes was possible.

About this clonotype itself: Its matching antigen is unknown.

TCRdb re-called the 5' RACE reads; every CDR3 protein appears as one record, without DNA. This sample's clone table lists 440,000 or so distinct CDR3 sequences. The source is a human donor with ulcerative colitis or Crohn's disease, or a healthy co-twin of an affected twin (not recorded which). Sequencing used blood.

The CDR3 loop reads CSVDAGQLYNEQFF. This chain uses TRBV29-1 with TRBJ2-1; TCRdb outputs TRBD1, but without DNA this stays unchecked. This CDR3 comprises 14 residues. Germline values: CDR1 SQVTM, CDR2 ANQGSEA.